This T cell receptor (beta chain) came from a study of identical twins. Each CDR3 protein is one row after TCRdb ran MiXCR on the 5' RACE reads. The table includes some 790,000 distinct CDR3 sequences, 15% to 20% detected once. The CDR3 extends over 16 amino acids. Deletions cut 1 base from V and 5 bases from J, with 18 bases between. The sample was also linked to a second study, of T cells expressing NK-cell markers. From that study: Researchers report these clonotypes also headed the CD3+CD56-NKG2C+ fraction in several donors. Whether the expanded NKG2C+ T cell clones recognized HCMV remained unclear.

This TCR came from a woman between 18 and 30 years old in good health. Sequencing was done on a sample of PBMCs. The chain joins TRBV12-3 or TRBV12-4 to TRBJ2-7; possibly TRBD1 for D (6 bases). The DNA of the CDR3 is TGTGCCAGCAGTTTAGGCAGGACAGTCTCTAGGAACGAGCAGTACTTC. Amino acid sequence: CASSLGRTVSRNEQYF.